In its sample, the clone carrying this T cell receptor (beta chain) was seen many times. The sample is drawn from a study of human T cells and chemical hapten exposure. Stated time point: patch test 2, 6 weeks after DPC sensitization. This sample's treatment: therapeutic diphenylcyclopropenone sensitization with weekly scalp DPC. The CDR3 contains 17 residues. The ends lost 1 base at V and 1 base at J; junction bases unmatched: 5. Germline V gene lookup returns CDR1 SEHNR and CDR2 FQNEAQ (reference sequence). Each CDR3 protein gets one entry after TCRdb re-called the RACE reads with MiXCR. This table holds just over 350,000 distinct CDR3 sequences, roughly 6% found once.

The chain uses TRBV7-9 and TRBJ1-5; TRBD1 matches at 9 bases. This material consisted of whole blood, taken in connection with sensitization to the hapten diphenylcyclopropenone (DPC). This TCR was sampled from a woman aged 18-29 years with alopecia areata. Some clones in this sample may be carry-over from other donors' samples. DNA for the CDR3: TGTGCCAGCAGCTTAGAACAGGGGGCGATGAGCAATCAGCCCCAGCATTTT. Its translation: CASSLEQGAMSNQPQHF.